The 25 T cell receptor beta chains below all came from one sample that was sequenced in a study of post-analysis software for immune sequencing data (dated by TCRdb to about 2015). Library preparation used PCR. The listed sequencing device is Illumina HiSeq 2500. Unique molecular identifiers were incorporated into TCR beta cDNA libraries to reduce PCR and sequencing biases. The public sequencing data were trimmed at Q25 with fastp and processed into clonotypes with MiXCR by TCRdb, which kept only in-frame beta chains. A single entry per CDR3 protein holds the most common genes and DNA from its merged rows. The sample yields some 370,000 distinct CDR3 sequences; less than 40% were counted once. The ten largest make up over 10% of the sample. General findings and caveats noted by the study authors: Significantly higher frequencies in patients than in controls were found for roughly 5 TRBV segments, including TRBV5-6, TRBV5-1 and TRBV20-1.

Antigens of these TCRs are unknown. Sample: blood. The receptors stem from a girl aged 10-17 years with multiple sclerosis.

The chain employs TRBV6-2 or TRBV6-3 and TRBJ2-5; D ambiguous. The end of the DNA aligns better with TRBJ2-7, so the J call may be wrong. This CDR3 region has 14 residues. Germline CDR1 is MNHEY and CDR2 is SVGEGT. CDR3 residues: CASSYKGWGYEQYF. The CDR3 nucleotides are TGTGCCAGCAGTTACAAGGGATGGGGCTACGAGCAGTACTTC.

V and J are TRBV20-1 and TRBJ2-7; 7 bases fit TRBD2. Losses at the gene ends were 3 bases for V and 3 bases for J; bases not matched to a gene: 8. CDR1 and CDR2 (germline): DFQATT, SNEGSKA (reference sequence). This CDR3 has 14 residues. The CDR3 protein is CSARRASGIYEQYF. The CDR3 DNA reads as TGCAGTGCTAGGCGGGCTAGCGGAATCTACGAGCAGTACTTC.

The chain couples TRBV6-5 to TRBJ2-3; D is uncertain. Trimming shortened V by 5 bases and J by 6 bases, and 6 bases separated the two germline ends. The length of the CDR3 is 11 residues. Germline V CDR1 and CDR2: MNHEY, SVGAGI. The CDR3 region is CASSSRDTQYF. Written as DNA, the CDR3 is TGTGCCAGCAGTAGTCGGGATACGCAGTATTTT.

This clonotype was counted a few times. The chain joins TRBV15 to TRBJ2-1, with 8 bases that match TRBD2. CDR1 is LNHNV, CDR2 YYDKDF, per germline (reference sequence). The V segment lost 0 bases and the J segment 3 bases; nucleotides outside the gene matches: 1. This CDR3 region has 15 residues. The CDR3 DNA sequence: TGTGCCACCAGCAGAGAAGCGGGAGACTACAATGAGCAGTTCTTC. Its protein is CATSREAGDYNEQFF.

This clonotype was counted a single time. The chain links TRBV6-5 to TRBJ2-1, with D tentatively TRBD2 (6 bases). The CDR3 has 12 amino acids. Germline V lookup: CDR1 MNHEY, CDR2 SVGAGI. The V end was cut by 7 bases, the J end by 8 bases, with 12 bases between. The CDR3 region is CASTGVGYEQFF. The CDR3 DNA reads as TGTGCCAGCACGGGAGTAGGGTATGAGCAGTTCTTC.

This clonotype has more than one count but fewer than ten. The CDR3 DNA follows: TGTGCCACCAGTGGGAACGTCAACACCGGGGAGCTGTTTTTT. Its protein is CATSGNVNTGELFF. The chain uses TRBV24-1 and TRBJ2-2, with unresolved D. Deletions cut 5 bases from V and 2 bases from J, with 8 bases between. This CDR3 has 14 residues. Germline V gene lookup returns CDR1 KGHDR and CDR2 SFDVKD.

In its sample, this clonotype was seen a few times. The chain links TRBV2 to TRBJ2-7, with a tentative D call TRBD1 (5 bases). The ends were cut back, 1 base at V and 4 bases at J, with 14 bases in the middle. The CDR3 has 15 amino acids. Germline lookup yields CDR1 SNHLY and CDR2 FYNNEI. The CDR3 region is CASSEEETALYEQYF. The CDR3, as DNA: TGTGCCAGCAGTGAAGAGGAGACAGCTTTATACGAGCAGTACTTC.

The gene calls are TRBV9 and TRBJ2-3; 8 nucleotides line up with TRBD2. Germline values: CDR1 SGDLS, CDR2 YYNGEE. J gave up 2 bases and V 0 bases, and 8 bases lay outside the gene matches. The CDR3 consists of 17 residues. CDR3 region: CASSVAQRGLTTDTQYF. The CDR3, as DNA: TGTGCCAGCAGCGTAGCCCAGCGGGGGCTCACCACAGATACGCAGTATTTT.

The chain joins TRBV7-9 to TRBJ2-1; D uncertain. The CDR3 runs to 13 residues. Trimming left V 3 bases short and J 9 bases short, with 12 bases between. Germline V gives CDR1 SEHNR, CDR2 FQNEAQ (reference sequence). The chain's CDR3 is CASSFPGGFEQFF. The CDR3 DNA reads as TGTGCCAGCAGCTTCCCCGGTGGGTTTGAGCAGTTCTTC.

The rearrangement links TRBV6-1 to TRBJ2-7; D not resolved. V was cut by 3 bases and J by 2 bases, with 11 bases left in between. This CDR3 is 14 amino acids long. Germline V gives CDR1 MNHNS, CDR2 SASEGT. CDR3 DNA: TGTGCCAGCAGTGAGTCGACACAGACCTACGAGCAGTACTTC. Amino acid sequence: CASSESTQTYEQYF.

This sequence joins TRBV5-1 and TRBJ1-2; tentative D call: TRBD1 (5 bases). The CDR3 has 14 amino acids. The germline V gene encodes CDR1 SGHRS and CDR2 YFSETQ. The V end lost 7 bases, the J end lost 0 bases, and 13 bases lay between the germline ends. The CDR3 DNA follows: TGCGCCAGCGGGACTGAGGTAGCTAACTATGGCTACACCTTC. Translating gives CASGTEVANYGYTF.

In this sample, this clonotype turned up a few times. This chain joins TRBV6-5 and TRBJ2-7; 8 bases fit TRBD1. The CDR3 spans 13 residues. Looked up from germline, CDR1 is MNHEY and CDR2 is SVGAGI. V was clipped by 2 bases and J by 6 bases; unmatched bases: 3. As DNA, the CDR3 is TGTGCCAGCAGTTACGGACAGGGCCCCGAGCAGTACTTC. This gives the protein CASSYGQGPEQYF.

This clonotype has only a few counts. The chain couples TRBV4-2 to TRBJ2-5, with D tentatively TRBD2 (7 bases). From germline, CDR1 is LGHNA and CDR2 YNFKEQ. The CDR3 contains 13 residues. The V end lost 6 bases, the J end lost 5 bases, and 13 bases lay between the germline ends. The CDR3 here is CASRDGGQETQYF. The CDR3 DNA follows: TGTGCCAGCAGGGACGGGGGGCAGGAGACCCAGTACTTC.

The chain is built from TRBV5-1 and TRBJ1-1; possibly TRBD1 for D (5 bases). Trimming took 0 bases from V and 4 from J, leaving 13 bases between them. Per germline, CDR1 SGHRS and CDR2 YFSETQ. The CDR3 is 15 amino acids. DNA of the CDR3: TGCGCCAGCAGCTTGGCCCGGGGCTGGGGCACTGAAGCTTTCTTT. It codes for CASSLARGWGTEAFF.

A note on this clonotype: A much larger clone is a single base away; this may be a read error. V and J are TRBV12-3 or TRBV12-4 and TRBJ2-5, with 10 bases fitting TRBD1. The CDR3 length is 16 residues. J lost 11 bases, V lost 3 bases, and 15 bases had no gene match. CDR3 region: CASSLRQGATDNEQYF. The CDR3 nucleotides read TGTGCCAGCAGTTTGCGACAGGGGGCGACCGACAATGAGCAGTACTTC.

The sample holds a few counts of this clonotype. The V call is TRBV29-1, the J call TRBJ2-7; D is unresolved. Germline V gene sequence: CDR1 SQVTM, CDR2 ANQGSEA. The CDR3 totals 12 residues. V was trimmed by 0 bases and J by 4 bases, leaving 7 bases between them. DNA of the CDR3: TGCAGCGTTGAAGATCCGGCTTACGAGCAGTACTTC. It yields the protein CSVEDPAYEQYF.

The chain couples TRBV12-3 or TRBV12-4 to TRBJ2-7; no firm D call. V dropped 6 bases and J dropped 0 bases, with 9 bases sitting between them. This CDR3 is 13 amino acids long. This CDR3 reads CASRPPGSYEQYF. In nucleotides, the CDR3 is TGTGCCAGCAGACCCCCGGGCTCCTACGAGCAGTACTTC.

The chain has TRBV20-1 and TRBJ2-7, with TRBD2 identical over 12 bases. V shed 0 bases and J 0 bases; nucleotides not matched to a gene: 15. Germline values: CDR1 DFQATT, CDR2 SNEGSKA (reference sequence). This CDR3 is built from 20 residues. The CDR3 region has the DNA TGCAGTGCTAGAGATCCTACTAGCGGGGGGCCTGGACCGAGCTCCTACGAGCAGTACTTC. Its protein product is CSARDPTSGGPGPSSYEQYF.

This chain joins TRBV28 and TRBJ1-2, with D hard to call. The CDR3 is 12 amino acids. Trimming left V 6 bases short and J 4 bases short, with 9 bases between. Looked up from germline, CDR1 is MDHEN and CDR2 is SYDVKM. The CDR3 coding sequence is TGTGCCAGCAGGCTAGGGATCTATGGCTACACCTTC. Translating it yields CASRLGIYGYTF.

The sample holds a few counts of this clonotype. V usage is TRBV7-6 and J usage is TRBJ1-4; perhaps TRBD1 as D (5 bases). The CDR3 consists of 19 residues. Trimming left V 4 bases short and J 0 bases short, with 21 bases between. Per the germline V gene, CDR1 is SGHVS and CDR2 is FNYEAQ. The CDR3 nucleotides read TGTGCCAGCAGCTCACGTCGGGGGAGGAGTAGTTCAACTAATGAAAAACTGTTTTTT. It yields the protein CASSSRRGRSSSTNEKLFF.

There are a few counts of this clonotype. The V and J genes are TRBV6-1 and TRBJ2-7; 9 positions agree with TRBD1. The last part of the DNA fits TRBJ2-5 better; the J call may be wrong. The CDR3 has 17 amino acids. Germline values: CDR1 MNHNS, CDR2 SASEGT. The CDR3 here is CASSDTHRTGAKETQYF. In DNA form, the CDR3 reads TGTGCCAGCAGTGATACCCACCGGACAGGGGCAAAAGAGACCCAGTACTTC.

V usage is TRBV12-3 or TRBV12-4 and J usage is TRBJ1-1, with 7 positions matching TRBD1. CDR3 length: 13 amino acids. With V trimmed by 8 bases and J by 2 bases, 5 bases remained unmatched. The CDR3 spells CASGTEINTEAFF. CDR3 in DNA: TGTGCCAGCGGGACAGAAATTAACACTGAAGCTTTCTTT.

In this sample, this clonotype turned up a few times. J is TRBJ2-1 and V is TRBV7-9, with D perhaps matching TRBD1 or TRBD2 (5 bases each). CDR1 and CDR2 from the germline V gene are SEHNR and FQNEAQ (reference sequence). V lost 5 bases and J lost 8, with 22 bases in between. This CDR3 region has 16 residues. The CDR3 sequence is CASSTKLGKGEYEQFF. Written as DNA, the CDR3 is TGTGCCAGCAGCACGAAGCTGGGAAAAGGGGAGTATGAGCAGTTCTTC.

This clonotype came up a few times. In nucleotides, the CDR3 is TGCAGCGTTGTCCTAGCGGCTAGCACAGATACGCAGTATTTT. Translated, it gives CSVVLAASTDTQYF. The chain employs TRBV29-1 and TRBJ2-3, with 7 nucleotides matching TRBD2. Germline V gene data show CDR1 as SQVTM and CDR2 as ANQGSEA. V dropped 4 bases and J dropped 0; count of bases not matched to a gene: 4. CDR3 length: 14 amino acids.

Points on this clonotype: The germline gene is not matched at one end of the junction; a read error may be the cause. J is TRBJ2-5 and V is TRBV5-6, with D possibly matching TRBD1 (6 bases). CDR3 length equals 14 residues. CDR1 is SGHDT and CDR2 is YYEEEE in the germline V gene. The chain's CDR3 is CAGSSSGGRETQYF. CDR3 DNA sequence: TGTGCCGGCAGCAGCTCTGGGGGCCGGGAGACCCAGTACTTC. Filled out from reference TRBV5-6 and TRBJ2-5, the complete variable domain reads DAGVTQSPTHLIKTRGQQVTLRCSPKSGHDTVSWYQQALGQGPQFIFQYYEEEERQRGNFPDRFSGHQFPNYSSELNVNALLLGDSALYLCAGSSSGGRETQYFGPGTRLLVL.